This T cell receptor (beta chain) comes out of a study of T cells after yellow fever vaccination. Across the whole study: The authors prepared low-cell-number fractions using SMART-Seq v4 Ultra Low Input. General study points: Most primary-vaccination clones recurred post-booster (about 96% CD4, more than 85% CD8).

This clonotype showed up many times. Antigen specificity is unknown. Template switching by 5'RACE produced TCR cDNA, adding a universal primer site and UMIs. TCRdb called the 5' RACE reads again in MiXCR, with one record for every CDR3 protein. The sample has about 210,000 distinct CDR3 sequences, under 3.5% seen once. This CDR3 comprises 16 residues. V shed 1 base and J shed 3 bases, with 15 bases lying between them. The germline V gene has CDR1 LGHNA and CDR2 YNFKEQ. The origin of this receptor is a man younger than 35 who received the YFV17D yellow fever vaccine. This material consisted of CD4+ T cells sorted from PBMCs, taken 10 days after the yellow fever booster vaccination. The genes are TRBV4-2 and TRBJ2-5; tentatively, D is TRBD1 (6 bases). The CDR3 loop is CASSQVSPEGEETQYF. CDR3 sequence (DNA): TGTGCCAGCAGCCAAGTATCCCCCGAGGGGGAAGAGACCCAGTACTTC.